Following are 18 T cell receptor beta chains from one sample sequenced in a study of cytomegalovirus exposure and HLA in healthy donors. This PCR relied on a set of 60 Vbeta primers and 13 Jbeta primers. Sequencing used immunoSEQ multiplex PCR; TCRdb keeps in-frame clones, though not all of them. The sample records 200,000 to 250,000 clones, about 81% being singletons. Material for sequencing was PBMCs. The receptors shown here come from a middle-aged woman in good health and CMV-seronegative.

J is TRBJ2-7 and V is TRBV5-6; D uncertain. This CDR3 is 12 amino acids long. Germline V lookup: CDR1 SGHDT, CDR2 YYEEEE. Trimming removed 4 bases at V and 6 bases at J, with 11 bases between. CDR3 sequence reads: CASSVGTGEQYF. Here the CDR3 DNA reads TGTGCCAGCAGCGTTGGAACGGGCGAGCAGTACTTC.

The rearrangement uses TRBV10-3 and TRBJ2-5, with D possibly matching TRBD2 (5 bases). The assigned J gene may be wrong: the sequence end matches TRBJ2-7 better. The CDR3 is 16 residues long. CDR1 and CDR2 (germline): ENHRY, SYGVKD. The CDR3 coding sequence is TGTGCCATCAGTGAGTCGCGCGGGTTGAGCTCCTACGAGCAGTACTTC. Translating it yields CAISESRGLSSYEQYF.

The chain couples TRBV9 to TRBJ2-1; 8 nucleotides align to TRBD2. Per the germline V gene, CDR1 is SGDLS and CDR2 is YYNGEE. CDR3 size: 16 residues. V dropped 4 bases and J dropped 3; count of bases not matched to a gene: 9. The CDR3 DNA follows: TGTGCCAGCAGCCCTAAACTAGCGGACAGCTACAATGAGCAGTTCTTC. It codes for CASSPKLADSYNEQFF.

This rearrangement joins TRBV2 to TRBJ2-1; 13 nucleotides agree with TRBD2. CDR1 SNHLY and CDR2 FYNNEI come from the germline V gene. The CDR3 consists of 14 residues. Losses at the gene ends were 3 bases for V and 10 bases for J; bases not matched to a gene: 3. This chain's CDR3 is CASSETSGRWEQFF. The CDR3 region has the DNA TGTGCCAGCAGTGAGACTAGCGGGAGGTGGGAGCAGTTCTTC.

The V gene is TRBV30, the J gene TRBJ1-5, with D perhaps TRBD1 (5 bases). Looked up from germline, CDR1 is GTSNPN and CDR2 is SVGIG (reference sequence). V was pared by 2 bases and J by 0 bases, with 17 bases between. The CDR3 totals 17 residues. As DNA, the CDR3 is TGTGCCTGGAGTATCGGGGGAATGCGTAATAGCAATCAGCCCCAGCATTTT. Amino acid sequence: CAWSIGGMRNSNQPQHF.

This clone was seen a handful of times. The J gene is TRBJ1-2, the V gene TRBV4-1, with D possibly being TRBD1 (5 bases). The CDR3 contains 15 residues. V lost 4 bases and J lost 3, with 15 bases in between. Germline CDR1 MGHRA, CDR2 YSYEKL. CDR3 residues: CASSLLGRGDYGYTF. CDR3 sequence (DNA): TGCGCCAGCAGCCTCCTTGGGCGGGGGGACTATGGCTACACCTTC.

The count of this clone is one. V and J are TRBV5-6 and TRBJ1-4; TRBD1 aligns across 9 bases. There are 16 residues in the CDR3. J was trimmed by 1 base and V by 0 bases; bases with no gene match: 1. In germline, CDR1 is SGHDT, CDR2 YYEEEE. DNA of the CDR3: TGTGCCAGCAGCTTGGCGGACAGGGGAACTAATGAAAAACTGTTTTTT. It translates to CASSLADRGTNEKLFF. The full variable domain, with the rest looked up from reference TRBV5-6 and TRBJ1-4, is DAGVTQSPTHLIKTRGQQVTLRCSPKSGHDTVSWYQQALGQGPQFIFQYYEEEERQRGNFPDRFSGHQFPNYSSELNVNALLLGDSALYLCASSLADRGTNEKLFFGSGTQLSVL.

CDR3 sequence reads: CASSELRDRTSNQPQHF. CDR3 nucleotide sequence: TGTGCCAGCAGTGAACTCCGGGACAGGACTAGCAATCAGCCCCAGCATTTT. The chain has TRBV6-1 and TRBJ1-5, with TRBD1 matching over 8 bases. V shed 2 bases, J shed 0 bases, and the junction held 6 bases outside the gene matches. The CDR3 totals 17 residues. CDR1 and CDR2 from the germline V gene are MNHNS and SASEGT.

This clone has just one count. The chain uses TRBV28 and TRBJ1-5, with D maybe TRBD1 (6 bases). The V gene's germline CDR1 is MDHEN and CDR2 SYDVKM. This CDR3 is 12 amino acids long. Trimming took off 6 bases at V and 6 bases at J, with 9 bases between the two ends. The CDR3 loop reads CASRRGSQPQHF. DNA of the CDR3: TGTGCCAGCAGGAGGGGGAGTCAGCCCCAGCATTTT.

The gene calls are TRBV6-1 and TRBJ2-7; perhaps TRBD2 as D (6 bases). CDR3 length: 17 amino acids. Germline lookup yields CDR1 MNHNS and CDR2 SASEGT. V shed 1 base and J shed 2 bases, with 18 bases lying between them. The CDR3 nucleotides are TGTGCCAGCAGTGAAGTTGTCGGGCGGGATCATACCTACGAGCAGTACTTC. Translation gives CASSEVVGRDHTYEQYF.

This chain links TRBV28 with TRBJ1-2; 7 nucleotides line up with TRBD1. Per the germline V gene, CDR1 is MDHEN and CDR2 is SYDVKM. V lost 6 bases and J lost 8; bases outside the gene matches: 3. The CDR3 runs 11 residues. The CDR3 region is CASRDRRGYTF. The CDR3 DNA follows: TGTGCCAGCAGGGACAGGAGGGGCTACACCTTC.

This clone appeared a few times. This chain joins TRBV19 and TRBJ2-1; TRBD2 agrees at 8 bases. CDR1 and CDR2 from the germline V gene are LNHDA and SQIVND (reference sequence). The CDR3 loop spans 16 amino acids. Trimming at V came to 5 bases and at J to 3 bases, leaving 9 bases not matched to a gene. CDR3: CASSLMTSEYYNEQFF. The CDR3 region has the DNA TGTGCCAGTAGTCTAATGACTAGCGAATACTACAATGAGCAGTTCTTC.

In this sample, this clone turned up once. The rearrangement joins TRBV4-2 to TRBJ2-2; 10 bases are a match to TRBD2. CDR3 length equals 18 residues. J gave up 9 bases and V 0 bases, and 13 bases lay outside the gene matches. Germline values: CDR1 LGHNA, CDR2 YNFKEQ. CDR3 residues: CASSQDQSSGSYGRELFF. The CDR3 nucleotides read TGTGCCAGCAGCCAAGACCAGTCTAGCGGGAGTTATGGCCGGGAGCTGTTTTTT.

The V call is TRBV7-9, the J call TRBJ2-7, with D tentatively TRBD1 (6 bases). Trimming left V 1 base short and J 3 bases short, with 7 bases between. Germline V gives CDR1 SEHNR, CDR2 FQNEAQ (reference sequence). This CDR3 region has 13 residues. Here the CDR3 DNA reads TGTGCCAGCAGCTTAGGGGACAACTACGAGCAGTACTTC. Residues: CASSLGDNYEQYF.

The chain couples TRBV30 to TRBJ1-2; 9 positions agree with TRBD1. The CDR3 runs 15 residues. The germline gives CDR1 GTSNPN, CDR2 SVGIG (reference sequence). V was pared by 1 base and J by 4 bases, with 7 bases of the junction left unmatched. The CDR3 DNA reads TGTGCCTGGAGTGACACAGGGGGCGGCAGCTATGGCTACACCTTC. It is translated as CAWSDTGGGSYGYTF. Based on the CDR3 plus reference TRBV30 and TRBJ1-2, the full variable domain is SQTIHQWPATLVQPVGSPLSLECTVEGTSNPNLYWYRQAAGRGLQLLFYSVGIGQISSEVPQNLSASRPQDRQFILSSKKLLLSDSGFYLCAWSDTGGGSYGYTFGSGTRLTVV.

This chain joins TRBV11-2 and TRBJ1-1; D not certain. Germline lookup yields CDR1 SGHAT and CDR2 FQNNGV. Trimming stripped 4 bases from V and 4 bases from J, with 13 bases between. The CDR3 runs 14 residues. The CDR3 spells CASSSVGLGTEAFF. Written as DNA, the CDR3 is TGTGCCAGCAGCTCGGTCGGGTTGGGCACTGAAGCTTTCTTT.

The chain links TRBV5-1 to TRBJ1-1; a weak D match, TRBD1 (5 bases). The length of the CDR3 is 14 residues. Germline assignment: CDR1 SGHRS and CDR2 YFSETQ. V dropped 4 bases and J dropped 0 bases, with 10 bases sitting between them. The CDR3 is CASSPRQLNTEAFF. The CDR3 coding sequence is TGCGCCAGCAGCCCACGACAGTTGAACACTGAAGCTTTCTTT.

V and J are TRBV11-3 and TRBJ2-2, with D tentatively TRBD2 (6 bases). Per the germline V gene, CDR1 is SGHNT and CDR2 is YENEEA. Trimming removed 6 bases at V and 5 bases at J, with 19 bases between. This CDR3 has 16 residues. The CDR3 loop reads CASSYRRGGGTGELFF. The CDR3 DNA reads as TGTGCCAGCAGTTATAGGCGGGGAGGTGGTACCGGGGAGCTGTTTTTT.